This is a list of T cell receptor beta chains from one sample in a study of lymphopenia after photon versus proton radiotherapy. Data came from immunoSEQ multiplex PCR; TCRdb stores just in-frame clones and leaves some out. In the table there are about 7,300 clones, 85% to 90% of which are singletons. This material consisted of peripheral blood, taken from a patient treated with photon-based radiotherapy. Source of these receptors: a man in his sixties with cholangiocarcinoma. CDR3s include the opening cysteine and the closing phenylalanine or tryptophan. D genes are given only for firm matches. Size values are once, few and many counts, or a class for expanded clones, and some rows have none.

v_call	j_call	clone_size	d_call	cdr3_aa	cdr3_nt
TRBV25-1	TRBJ2-3	-	-	CASSEGGGASTDTQYF	TGTGCCAGCAGTGAAGGTGGCGGGGCTAGCACAGATACGCAGTATTTT
TRBV7-7	TRBJ2-5	-	-	CASSLGSGTVETQYF	TGTGCTAGCAGCTTAGGGTCAGGGACGGTGGAGACCCAGTACTTC
TRBV28	TRBJ1-4	once	-	CASSVRVIGEKLFF	TGTGCCAGCAGTGTCAGGGTAATCGGTGAAAAACTGTTTTTT
TRBV27	TRBJ2-7	once	TRBD1	CASREYRGGYEQYF	TGTGCCAGCAGGGAATACAGGGGTGGATACGAGCAGTACTTC
TRBV6-6	TRBJ2-3	-	TRBD1	CATNPGTGATDTQYF	TGTGCCACCAACCCCGGGACAGGGGCCACAGATACGCAGTATTTT
TRBV28	TRBJ1-5	-	-	CASSRQALPQHF	TGTGCCAGCAGCCGACAGGCCCTGCCCCAGCATTTT
TRBV6-1	TRBJ1-5	-	TRBD1	CASSDFTGGAGLYSNQPQHF	TGTGCCAGCAGTGATTTCACAGGGGGCGCCGGTCTATACAGCAATCAGCCCCAGCATTTT
TRBV5-4	TRBJ1-4	-	-	CASSLAGVQEKLFF	TGTGCCAGCAGCTTGGCGGGGGTTCAAGAAAAACTGTTTTTT
TRBV4-1	TRBJ2-6	-	TRBD1	CASSQERRQGISGANVLTF	TGCGCCAGCAGCCAAGAGAGGAGACAGGGTATTAGTGGGGCCAACGTCCTGACTTTC
TRBV7-8	TRBJ2-7	-	-	CASSVEQGPYEQYF	TGTGCCAGCAGCGTCGAACAGGGACCCTACGAGCAGTACTTC
TRBV19	TRBJ1-5	-	-	CASSFIPSYSNQPQHF	TGTGCCAGTAGTTTCATCCCTTCCTATAGCAATCAGCCCCAGCATTTT
TRBV7-3	TRBJ2-1	-	TRBD2	CASSALAGPTSSYNEQFF	TGTGCCAGCAGTGCACTAGCGGGACCCACTAGTTCCTACAATGAGCAGTTCTTC
TRBV7-3	TRBJ2-7	-	-	CASSLLGTPVSYEQYF	TGTGCCAGCAGCTTACTAGGGACTCCCGTAAGCTACGAGCAGTACTTC
TRBV6-6	TRBJ2-7	-	-	CASNQELQAREQYF	TGTGCCAGCAACCAGGAGTTGCAGGCACGGGAGCAGTACTTC
TRBV2	TRBJ2-2	few	-	CASRGTRWGSRSAGELFF	TGTGCCAGCAGGGGGACCCGGTGGGGTAGCCGTTCTGCCGGGGAGCTGTTTTTT
TRBV11-3	TRBJ2-7	-	TRBD2	CASSVTSGSHHEQYF	TGTGCCAGCAGCGTTACTAGCGGGAGTCACCACGAGCAGTACTTC
TRBV15	TRBJ1-4	-	-	CATSRNRGYEKLFF	TGTGCCACCAGCAGGAACCGAGGATATGAAAAACTGTTTTTT
TRBV7-9	TRBJ1-1	once	-	CASSFQYNTEAFF	TGTGCCAGCAGCTTCCAATATAACACTGAAGCTTTCTTT
TRBV9	TRBJ1-6	few	-	CASSARPAWGNSPLHF	TGTGCCAGCAGCGCCCGACCCGCGTGGGGGAATTCACCCCTCCACTTT
TRBV18	TRBJ2-4	-	-	CASSPLVEGASPNIQYF	TGTGCCAGCTCACCGTTAGTAGAGGGAGCGAGTCCAAACATTCAGTACTTC
TRBV4-1	TRBJ2-5	-	TRBD2	CASSQVLAGGQRETQYF	TGCGCCAGCAGCCAAGTATTAGCGGGGGGGCAGCGGGAGACCCAGTACTTC
TRBV28	TRBJ2-1	-	TRBD2	CASLGLAIPGGYNEQFF	TGTGCCAGCCTGGGACTAGCGATACCGGGGGGCTACAATGAGCAGTTCTTC
TRBV5-1	TRBJ1-1	once	TRBD1	CASSFTGGDEAFF	TGCGCCAGCAGCTTCACAGGGGGGGATGAAGCTTTCTTT
TRBV29-1	TRBJ2-3	once	TRBD2	CSVTGGRALSTDTQYF	TGCAGCGTCACTGGCGGGAGGGCCCTCAGCACAGATACGCAGTATTTT
TRBV7-3	TRBJ1-5	-	-	CASSLPGGNQPQHF	TGTGCCAGCAGCTTACCAGGGGGCAATCAGCCCCAGCATTTT
TRBV20-1	TRBJ2-3	-	-	CSAETTDTQYF	TGCAGTGCTGAGACAACAGATACGCAGTATTTT
TRBV19	TRBJ1-2	once	TRBD1	CASSTPRAGGIASGYTF	TGTGCCAGTAGTACCCCTCGGGCAGGGGGGATTGCATCAGGCTACACCTTC
TRBV27	TRBJ2-3	-	-	CASSQILATSTDTQYF	TGTGCCAGCAGCCAGATTTTAGCAACTAGCACAGATACGCAGTATTTT
TRBV27	TRBJ2-7	-	-	CASSLSRQAYEQYF	TGTGCCAGCAGTTTATCTCGGCAGGCCTACGAGCAGTACTTC
TRBV11-3	TRBJ2-5	-	-	CASSLEYSQETQYF	TGTGCCAGCAGCTTAGAGTACAGCCAAGAGACCCAGTACTTC
TRBV18	TRBJ2-7	-	TRBD2	CASSPPAGGSYEQYF	TGTGCCAGCTCACCCCCGGCGGGGGGTTCCTACGAGCAGTACTTC
TRBV14	TRBJ2-7	-	-	CASSQESGSVEQYF	TGTGCCAGCAGCCAAGAGTCAGGCTCGGTCGAGCAGTACTTC
TRBV19	TRBJ1-5	-	-	CASSIGRGGQPQHF	TGTGCCAGTAGTATTGGCAGGGGTGGTCAGCCCCAGCATTTT
TRBV5-8	TRBJ1-1	-	-	CASTRNTEAFF	TGTGCCAGCACCCGAAACACTGAAGCTTTCTTT
TRBV6-5	TRBJ2-1	-	-	CASSRGGTAQFF	TGTGCCAGCAGCAGGGGGGGGACAGCGCAGTTCTTC
TRBV2	TRBJ2-7	few	-	CASSYGTAGAYEQYF	TGTGCCAGCAGCTACGGGACGGCAGGGGCCTACGAGCAGTACTTC
TRBV7-2	TRBJ2-3	-	-	CASSFVAASTDTQYF	TGTGCCAGCAGCTTCGTAGCGGCTAGCACAGATACGCAGTATTTT
TRBV19	TRBJ1-6	-	-	CASRPEPRTGNSPLHF	TGTGCCAGTAGGCCGGAACCCCGGACGGGTAATTCACCCCTCCACTTT
TRBV11-2	TRBJ1-3	-	-	CASSPLSSGNTIYF	TGTGCCAGCAGCCCCCTGTCCTCTGGAAACACCATATATTTT
TRBV18	TRBJ2-1	-	TRBD2	CASSLLAGGAYNEQFF	TGTGCCAGCTCACTACTAGCGGGAGGGGCCTACAATGAGCAGTTCTTC
TRBV11-2	TRBJ1-1	-	-	CASSLNGGSEAFF	TGTGCCAGCAGCTTAAATGGGGGTTCCGAAGCTTTCTTT
TRBV14	TRBJ1-2	-	-	CASSQVRDLYGYTF	TGTGCCAGCAGCCAAGTACGGGACCTCTATGGCTACACCTTC
TRBV28	TRBJ1-2	-	-	CASSDPRGGRIYGYTF	TGTGCCAGCAGTGACCCTCGTGGGGGGCGCATCTATGGCTACACCTTC
TRBV7-3	TRBJ2-1	-	-	CASSQSGSYYNEQFF	TGTGCCAGCAGCCAATCCGGGTCCTACTACAATGAGCAGTTCTTC
TRBV7-3	TRBJ1-6	-	-	CASSTTGTYNSPLHF	TGTGCCAGCAGCACAACAGGCACCTATAATTCACCCCTCCACTTT
TRBV6-5	TRBJ2-7	once	TRBD1	CASRTQGTSYEQYF	TGTGCCAGCAGGACACAGGGGACCTCCTACGAGCAGTACTTC
TRBV5-1	TRBJ2-1	once	-	CASSHRDPSCNEQFF	TGCGCCAGCAGCCACCGGGACCCTTCATGCAATGAGCAGTTCTTC
TRBV28	TRBJ2-1	-	TRBD2	CASKNNGGVMSNEQFF	TGTGCCAGCAAAAATAACGGGGGGGTGATGTCCAATGAGCAGTTCTTC
TRBV5-1	TRBJ1-4	-	TRBD1	CASSDNRGEAEKLFF	TGCGCCAGCAGCGATAACAGGGGAGAGGCTGAAAAACTGTTTTTT
TRBV18	TRBJ2-1	-	-	CASSHRDTLSYNEQFF	TGTGCCAGCTCCCACCGGGACACCCTATCCTACAATGAGCAGTTCTTC
TRBV18	TRBJ2-2	-	-	CASSPLRGSDTGELFF	TGTGCCAGCTCACCCCTGAGGGGGTCCGACACCGGGGAGCTGTTTTTT
TRBV7-3	TRBJ1-6	-	TRBD1	CASSLTSDRGNSPLHF	TGTGCCAGCAGCTTAACCTCAGACAGGGGAAATTCACCCCTCCACTTT
TRBV28	TRBJ1-5	-	-	CASSLLGLSEPQHF	TGTGCCAGCAGTTTATTGGGACTATCGGAGCCCCAGCATTTT
TRBV7-9	TRBJ1-5	few	-	CASSLGSQPQHF	TGTGCCAGCAGCTTAGGTTCCCAGCCCCAGCATTTT
TRBV4-2	TRBJ2-7	-	-	CASSQDRLNEQYF	TGTGCCAGCAGCCAAGATCGCCTTAACGAGCAGTACTTC
TRBV5-6	TRBJ2-7	once	-	CASSSVPYEQYF	TGTGCCAGCAGCTCCGTACCCTACGAGCAGTACTTC